The table lists the clone carrying this T cell receptor (beta chain) with a count of one. The data were obtained in a study of CD8 T cells in Susac syndrome. Sequencing of TCR beta, carried out with a high-throughput approach, was applied to CD8+ and CD4+ T cells from the blood. Treatment-naive patients with stable or active relapsing-remitting disease were the multiple sclerosis controls. Negative isolation yielded the CD8+ and CD4+ T cells, while FACS enriched the TEMRA cells. A quantity of about 0.5 to 1 ug RNA underwent reverse transcription using random hexamers. TCR beta CDR3 was amplified by immunoSEQ multiplex PCR. This amplification extended across 54 Vbeta and 13 Jbeta segments. TCRdb re-analysed the immunoSEQ multiplex PCR reads in MiXCR, keeping a single row per CDR3 protein. The table lists a few hundred thousand distinct CDR3 sequences, about 85% of them singletons, with approximately 0.12% in the top ten.

The V gene's germline CDR1 is SNHLY and CDR2 FYNNEI. The CDR3 sequence is 20 residues long. The V and J ends lost 6 bases and 0 bases respectively, with 26 bases between them. This clonotype originated in a human donor with multiple sclerosis. The chain couples TRBV2 to TRBJ1-4; D gene uncertain. Sequencing used CD8+ T cells from PBMCs. CDR3 nucleotides: TGTGCCAGCAGGCTAAACTCTCGGGCCACCGAGATTGCAACTAATGAAAAACTGTTTTTT. This codes for CASRLNSRATEIATNEKLFF.